This T cell receptor beta chain was obtained from a study of shared clonotypes between healthy human individuals. Study information: Sampling drew on donors who were a couple of women and a few men aged 18 to 49. Study-wide findings and caveats: Sampling covered nothing but blood. Tissue TCR repertoires likely differ from those found in blood. A handful of donors shared about 4.8% of their naive CD4 clonotypes.

Points on this clone: The antigen is undetermined.

Assay used: immunoSEQ multiplex PCR; TCRdb lists only in-frame clones, some missing. The sample lists approximately 530,000 clones; approximately 94% were seen once. Subsets obtained from CD4+ cells comprised CD45RA+ naive and CD45RA-negative memory cells. V shed 2 bases, J shed 5 bases, and the junction held 4 bases outside the gene matches. The V gene's germline CDR1 is SGHVS and CDR2 FNYEAQ. The CDR3 covers 14 residues. The sequenced material came from naive CD4+ T cells sorted from blood. Noted subset: CD45RA+ positively selected. This clonotype originated in a woman aged 25 to 45 in good health. The J gene is TRBJ2-7, the V gene TRBV7-6, with 9 bases aligning to TRBD2. CDR3 residues: CASSLPGTSNEQYF. In DNA form, the CDR3 reads TGTGCCAGCAGCTTACCCGGGACTAGCAACGAGCAGTACTTC.